These 25 T cell receptor beta chains originate from one sample sequenced in a study of shared clonotypes between healthy human individuals. Profiling relied on immunoSEQ multiplex PCR, and the TCRdb table lists in-frame clones only, not all of them. The sample carries some 630,000 clones, approximately 75% recorded once. Sequences were obtained from memory CD4+ T cells sorted from blood. The sample's subset: CD45RA-negative fraction. All receptors derive from a woman aged 25-40 years in good health.

This rearrangement joins TRBV29-1 to TRBJ2-7; 10 nucleotides line up with TRBD2. J was trimmed by 4 bases and V by 5 bases; bases with no gene match: 11. Germline CDR1 reads SQVTM; CDR2 reads ANQGSEA. The CDR3 runs to 15 residues. For the CDR3, the DNA is TGCAGCGTTATTGGCCAACTAGCGGGAATTTACGAGCAGTACTTC. Its protein product is CSVIGQLAGIYEQYF.

The chain recombines TRBV2 with TRBJ2-4, with D perhaps TRBD1 or TRBD2 (6 bases each). From germline, CDR1 is SNHLY and CDR2 FYNNEI. V lost 4 bases and J lost 9, with 19 bases in between. The CDR3 consists of 15 residues. CDR3 DNA sequence: TGTGCCAGCAGTGGGGAGCGGGCAGGGGAAAGCATTCAGTACTTC. Protein sequence: CASSGERAGESIQYF.

The V call is TRBV18, the J call TRBJ1-1; perhaps TRBD1 as D (6 bases). Germline CDR1 KGHSH, CDR2 LQKENI. The CDR3 runs 15 residues. V dropped 3 bases and J dropped 0 bases, with 11 bases sitting between them. CDR3 nucleotide sequence: TGTGCCAGCTCACCCGCGGGACAACTGAACACTGAAGCTTTCTTT. Its translation is CASSPAGQLNTEAFF.

The V and J genes are TRBV5-1 and TRBJ2-1; 10 bases align to TRBD2. The CDR3 extends over 16 amino acids. Germline loops: CDR1 SGHRS, CDR2 YFSETQ. Trimming took 0 bases from V and 6 from J; bases not matched to a gene: 6. For the CDR3, the DNA is TGCGCCAGCAGCTTGGGTTCTCTAGCGGGGGTCAATGAGCAGTTCTTC. Translated: CASSLGSLAGVNEQFF.

This chain connects TRBV19 to TRBJ2-1; 9 bases are shared with TRBD2. J lost 4 bases, V lost 3 bases, and 1 base had no gene match. Germline CDR1 reads LNHDA; CDR2 reads SQIVND (reference sequence). CDR3 length: 14 residues. CDR3 loop: CASSMRGGYNEQFF. In nucleotides, the CDR3 is TGTGCCAGTAGTATGCGGGGGGGTTACAATGAGCAGTTCTTC.

The chain carries TRBV18 and TRBJ2-5, with 9 bases fitting TRBD1. The CDR3 is 15 amino acids. From germline, CDR1 is KGHSH and CDR2 LQKENI. With V trimmed by 3 bases and J by 3 bases, 5 bases remained unmatched. The CDR3 DNA is TGTGCCAGCTCACCGGGACAGGGTTCAAAAGAGACCCAGTACTTC. Its protein product is CASSPGQGSKETQYF.

The rearrangement joins TRBV5-6 to TRBJ2-5; 9 nucleotides line up with TRBD2. The V gene end was trimmed by 4 bases and the J gene end by 4 bases; junction bases not matched to a gene: 8. Germline CDR1 is SGHDT and CDR2 is YYEEEE. The CDR3 has 15 residues. The CDR3 region has the DNA TGTGCCAGCAGCGGAGAAGCGGGAGGATCAGAGACCCAGTACTTC. It encodes CASSGEAGGSETQYF.

The genes are TRBV11-2 and TRBJ2-5; D may be TRBD1 (5 bases). Deletions cut 6 bases from V and 4 bases from J, with 12 bases between. This CDR3 comprises 13 residues. The germline V gene has CDR1 SGHAT and CDR2 FQNNGV. CDR3 sequence reads: CASSLTQVETQYF. DNA of the CDR3: TGTGCCAGCAGTCTAACACAGGTAGAGACCCAGTACTTC.

The sample holds a few counts of this clone. The rearrangement joins TRBV6-5 to TRBJ1-5; no definite D call. V was shortened by 0 bases and J by 4 bases, with 4 bases between the two germline ends. The germline gives CDR1 MNHEY, CDR2 SVGAGI. The CDR3 covers 13 residues. The CDR3 sequence: CASSYSKNQPQHF. For the CDR3, the DNA is TGTGCCAGCAGTTACTCGAAAAATCAGCCCCAGCATTTT.

Notes on this clone: Being one base from a much bigger clone, this may be a read error. Other DNA sequences of this sample code for an identical CDR3. The chain links TRBV5-1 to TRBJ2-3, with 10 bases aligning to TRBD2. This CDR3 spans 16 amino acids. Germline-derived CDR1 and CDR2 are SGHRS and YFSETQ. Germline trimming cut 0 bases from V and 2 bases from J; bases unmatched to any gene: 3. The CDR3 sequence is CASSLGSGRATDTQYF. CDR3 in DNA: TGCGCCAGCAGCTTGGGAAGCGGGAGGGCCACAGATACGCAGTATTTT.

The CDR3 reads CASSFRGGGTEAFF. The CDR3 nucleotides are TGTGCCAGCAGTTTTAGGGGCGGAGGGACTGAAGCTTTCTTT. The V and J genes are TRBV27 and TRBJ1-1, with D perhaps TRBD1 (5 bases). Per germline, CDR1 MNHEY and CDR2 SMNVEV (reference sequence). There are 14 residues in the CDR3. Trimming cost V 3 bases and J 5 bases, with 13 bases left between them.

The genes are TRBV5-4 and TRBJ1-1; tentative D call: TRBD1 (5 bases). Germline lookup yields CDR1 SGHNT and CDR2 YYREEE (reference sequence). This CDR3 spans 14 amino acids. V was pared by 4 bases and J by 3 bases, with 13 bases between. This CDR3 is CASSPGTWDTEAFF. In nucleotides, the CDR3 is TGTGCCAGCAGCCCCGGGACTTGGGACACTGAAGCTTTCTTT.

A word on this clone: This probably arose from a read error, given a far larger clone one base away. The chain has TRBV5-4 and TRBJ2-3, with unresolved D. Germline CDR1 reads SGHNT; CDR2 reads YYREEE (reference sequence). The CDR3 loop spans 13 amino acids. Between the trimmed V and J ends, which lost 1 base and 1 base, there was a span of 4 bases. The CDR3 spells CASSLWGTDTQYF. The CDR3 bases are TGTGCCAGCAGCTTGTGGGGCACAGATACGCAGTATTTT.

The V call is TRBV5-4, the J call TRBJ2-5, with D uncertain. V was shortened by 3 bases and J by 5 bases, with 26 bases between the two germline ends. Germline CDR1 reads SGHNT; CDR2 reads YYREEE (reference sequence). The CDR3 loop spans 18 amino acids. The DNA for the CDR3 is TGTGCCAGCAGCTCTAAGCGCCTTGAACTACCGGGCGGCGAGACCCAGTACTTC. Translating it yields CASSSKRLELPGGETQYF.

The CDR3 nucleotides read TGTGCCAGCAGCGGGACTAGCGGGAGTGGGAGGTACAATGAGCAGTTCTTC. Protein: CASSGTSGSGRYNEQFF. This sequence joins TRBV11-3 and TRBJ2-1, with 14 bases identical to TRBD2. Germline CDR1 is SGHNT and CDR2 is YENEEA. With 5 bases clipped from V and 4 bases from J, the junction kept 7 bases outside the gene matches. The CDR3 is 17 amino acids.

V usage is TRBV4-1 and J usage is TRBJ2-7; 11 positions match TRBD1. The CDR3 runs to 16 residues. Germline-derived CDR1 and CDR2 are MGHRA and YSYEKL. V was clipped by 2 bases and J by 3 bases; unmatched bases: 6. The CDR3 DNA is TGCGCCAGCAGCCAACAGTCCGGGACAGGGGGCTACGAGCAGTACTTC. This codes for CASSQQSGTGGYEQYF.

The chain joins TRBV18 to TRBJ2-7, with 8 bases that match TRBD2. This CDR3 has 15 amino acids. Germline values: CDR1 KGHSH, CDR2 LQKENI. Trimming at V came to 0 bases and at J to 6 bases, leaving 7 bases not matched to a gene. CDR3 sequence reads: CASSPPSSGRTEQYF. DNA of the CDR3: TGTGCCAGCTCACCACCCTCCAGCGGGAGAACCGAGCAGTACTTC.

This clone was counted only a few times. This chain joins TRBV25-1 and TRBJ2-5; TRBD2 matches 7 bases. Looked up from germline, CDR1 is MGHDK and CDR2 is SYGVNS. The CDR3 covers 16 residues. Trimming cost V 2 bases and J 1 base; bases outside gene matches: 7. The CDR3 DNA follows: TGTGCCAGCAGTGAAAACCGGGGAGGGCCCCAAGAGACCCAGTACTTC. Its protein is CASSENRGGPQETQYF.

This chain links TRBV28 with TRBJ2-2, with TRBD1 as a possible D gene (6 bases). The length of the CDR3 is 13 residues. Germline V gene data show CDR1 as MDHEN and CDR2 as SYDVKM. The germline V and J ends were trimmed by 8 bases and 5 bases, with 12 bases remaining between them. The CDR3 DNA reads TGTGCCAGCGGAGCCCAGGGGACCGGGGAGCTGTTTTTT. Protein product: CASGAQGTGELFF.

This clone has just a few counts. V and J are TRBV7-2 and TRBJ2-6, with a possible D match to TRBD1 (6 bases). Trimming took off 2 bases at V and 2 bases at J, with 10 bases between the two ends. The germline CDR1 and CDR2 sequences are SGHTA and FQGNSA. The CDR3 runs to 16 residues. The CDR3 is CASSLRTATGANVLTF. CDR3 nucleotides: TGTGCCAGCAGCTTAAGGACAGCAACTGGGGCCAACGTCCTGACTTTC.

Only a few counts were recorded for this clone. CDR3 sequence (DNA): TGTGCCAGCAGAACCGGGACAGGACTCAACGAGCAGTACTTC. It translates to CASRTGTGLNEQYF. This chain uses TRBV6-1 with TRBJ2-7; 8 bases line up with TRBD1. The CDR3 totals 14 residues. V shed 6 bases and J 5 bases; nucleotides not matched to a gene: 9. Germline CDR1 MNHNS, CDR2 SASEGT.

CDR3 nucleotides: TGTGCCAGCAGTGCGACAGGGATGAACACTGAAGCTTTCTTT. Its protein is CASSATGMNTEAFF. The chain carries TRBV2 and TRBJ1-1, with TRBD1 matching 7 bases. The germline V gene encodes CDR1 SNHLY and CDR2 FYNNEI. V lost 4 bases, J lost 0 bases, and 2 bases stayed unmatched. The CDR3 is 14 amino acids.

V and J are TRBV11-3 and TRBJ2-5; D remains unclear. Between the trimmed V and J ends, which lost 0 bases and 5 bases, there was a span of 10 bases. The germline V gene encodes CDR1 SGHNT and CDR2 YENEEA. The length of the CDR3 is 14 residues. Written as DNA, the CDR3 is TGTGCCAGCAGCTTAGACAGATTTGGGGAGACCCAGTACTTC. Its translation: CASSLDRFGETQYF.

In this sample, this clone turned up a few times. The chain employs TRBV10-3 and TRBJ1-5; D gene unclear. The V and J ends lost 0 bases and 7 bases respectively, with 7 bases between them. This CDR3 is 13 amino acids long. Looked up from germline, CDR1 is ENHRY and CDR2 is SYGVKD. The CDR3 sequence: CAISESLEQPQHF. In nucleotides, the CDR3 is TGTGCCATCAGTGAGTCCCTCGAACAGCCCCAGCATTTT.

The chain is built from TRBV6-1 and TRBJ2-7; a weak D match, TRBD1 (6 bases). V gave up 3 bases and J gave up 3 bases, with 9 bases separating them. This CDR3 comprises 13 residues. The germline gives CDR1 MNHNS, CDR2 SASEGT. The CDR3 DNA reads TGTGCCAGCAGTGACACAGGGAACTACGAGCAGTACTTC. It encodes CASSDTGNYEQYF.